The 28 T cell receptor beta chains given below trace back to one sample, sequenced in a study of response to subunit inactivated influenza vaccine. TCRdb passed the RT-PCR reads through MiXCR, listing each CDR3 protein once. The profile shows about 700,000 distinct CDR3 sequences, roughly 13% of them singletons. This material consisted of PBMCs from blood, taken approximately 15 days before vaccination. The receptors stem from a man aged 50 or older who received an inactivated influenza vaccine.

This chain connects TRBV19 to TRBJ2-2; TRBD1 agrees at 8 bases. The V and J ends lost 7 bases and 5 bases, in that order; junction bases with no gene match: 12. The V gene's germline CDR1 is LNHDA and CDR2 SQIVND (reference sequence). The CDR3 sequence is 16 residues long. Here the CDR3 DNA reads TGTGCCAGTACCTTACTCACAGGGGGAAGGACCGGGGAGCTGTTTTTT. The encoded protein is CASTLLTGGRTGELFF.

This clonotype was counted a few times. The genes are TRBV7-3 and TRBJ1-6, with unresolved D. CDR3 size: 15 residues. The germline V gene encodes CDR1 SGHTA and CDR2 FQGTGA. V lost 0 bases and J 5 bases, leaving 8 bases between the germline ends. For the CDR3, the DNA is TGTGCCAGCAGCTTAACGTCTACAGATAATTCACCCCTCCACTTT. Translated: CASSLTSTDNSPLHF.

This clonotype showed up just a few times. The rearrangement joins TRBV4-1 to TRBJ2-7; 9 bases match TRBD2. The CDR3 loop spans 15 amino acids. The germline V gene has CDR1 MGHRA and CDR2 YSYEKL. J gave up 0 bases and V 2 bases, and 2 bases lay outside the gene matches. The CDR3 loop reads CASSQYSGSSYEQYF. DNA of the CDR3: TGCGCCAGCAGCCAATATAGCGGGAGCTCCTACGAGCAGTACTTC.

This clonotype was seen many times. The V and J genes are TRBV5-1 and TRBJ2-2, with 8 bases matching TRBD1. V shed 4 bases, J shed 1 base, and the junction held 6 bases outside the gene matches. CDR1 is SGHRS, CDR2 YFSETQ, per germline. The CDR3 extends over 16 amino acids. CDR3 DNA sequence: TGCGCCAGCAGCGAATTTGGACAGGGGAACACCGGGGAGCTGTTTTTT. Its translation is CASSEFGQGNTGELFF.

This clonotype appeared a few times. This rearrangement joins TRBV4-3 to TRBJ2-7; a weak D match, TRBD1 (5 bases). Germline values: CDR1 LGHNA, CDR2 YSLEER. Trimming shortened V by 0 bases and J by 7 bases, and 10 bases separated the two germline ends. This CDR3 comprises 13 residues. CDR3 coding DNA: TGCGCCAGCAGCCAAGATTTGGGGCAAGAGCAGTACTTC. Amino acid sequence: CASSQDLGQEQYF.

This clonotype has a handful of counts. The V call is TRBV20-1, the J call TRBJ2-3, with 8 bases aligning to TRBD2. J lost 6 bases, V lost 5 bases, and 13 bases had no gene match. Germline V lookup: CDR1 DFQATT, CDR2 SNEGSKA (reference sequence). The CDR3 has 15 amino acids. CDR3 amino acids: CSARPYRGGGDTQYF. CDR3 nucleotides: TGCAGTGCTCGGCCCTACCGGGGGGGCGGGGATACGCAGTATTTT.

The chain is built from TRBV2 and TRBJ2-7, with D perhaps matching TRBD2 (6 bases). Trimming removed 5 bases at V and 0 bases at J, with 14 bases between. There are 15 residues in the CDR3. Germline values: CDR1 SNHLY, CDR2 FYNNEI. The CDR3 bases are TGTGCCAGCAGTAAACTAGCAGTTAGCTCCTACGAGCAGTACTTC. Its translation: CASSKLAVSSYEQYF. The full variable domain, with the rest looked up from reference TRBV2 and TRBJ2-7, is EPEVTQTPSHQVTQMGQEVILRCVPISNHLYFYWYRQILGQKVEFLVSFYNNEISEKSEIFDDQFSVERPDGSNFTLKIRSTKLEDSAMYFCASSKLAVSSYEQYFGPGTRLTVT.

This clonotype has more than one count but fewer than ten. The genes are TRBV7-2 and TRBJ2-7, with TRBD1 identical over 9 bases. Germline V CDR1 and CDR2: SGHTA, FQGNSA. The V and J ends lost 5 bases and 3 bases, in that order; junction bases with no gene match: 5. This CDR3 comprises 14 residues. For the CDR3, the DNA is TGTGCCAGCAGCGTACAGGGGGCGGGCTACGAGCAGTACTTC. The encoded protein is CASSVQGAGYEQYF.

In its sample, this clonotype was seen a few times. This chain uses TRBV5-8 with TRBJ2-1, with TRBD2 matching over 8 bases. CDR3 length: 15 residues. The trim removed 1 base at V and 7 bases at J, leaving 7 bases unmatched. Germline lookup yields CDR1 SGHTS and CDR2 YDEGEE. The chain's CDR3 is CASSLYGGAGNEQFF. CDR3 DNA sequence: TGTGCCAGCAGCTTGTACGGGGGGGCGGGGAATGAGCAGTTCTTC. The full variable domain, in which reference TRBV5-8 and TRBJ2-1 provide the parts outside the CDR3, is EAGVTQSPTHLIKTRGQQATLRCSPISGHTSVYWYQQALGLGLQFLLWYDEGEERNRGNFPPRFSGRQFPNYSSELNVNALELEDSALYLCASSLYGGAGNEQFFGPGTRLTVL.

The J gene is TRBJ2-5, the V gene TRBV7-9; D gene ambiguous. The CDR3 totals 15 residues. V was pared by 6 bases and J by 5 bases, with 19 bases between. The V gene's germline CDR1 is SEHNR and CDR2 FQNEAQ (reference sequence). CDR3 region: CASSQPHPMLETQYF. In DNA, the CDR3 is TGTGCCAGCAGTCAGCCCCACCCCATGTTGGAGACCCAGTACTTC.

The chain carries TRBV20-1 and TRBJ2-1; no reliable D call. Germline CDR1 reads DFQATT; CDR2 reads SNEGSKA (reference sequence). This CDR3 is built from 12 residues. V lost 1 base and J lost 9, with 10 bases in between. CDR3 amino acids: CSARGPGGEQFF. The CDR3 DNA follows: TGCAGTGCTAGAGGGCCCGGCGGTGAGCAGTTCTTC.

This clonotype was found a few times. The chain recombines TRBV20-1 with TRBJ2-7; TRBD2 matches at 9 bases. Per germline, CDR1 DFQATT and CDR2 SNEGSKA (reference sequence). The CDR3 totals 15 residues. The ends lost 3 bases at V and 3 bases at J; junction bases unmatched: 9. CDR3 amino acids: CSARELPAGGYEQYF. The CDR3 region has the DNA TGCAGTGCTAGGGAACTTCCAGCGGGAGGCTACGAGCAGTACTTC.

The chain carries TRBV3-1 and TRBJ2-1; 10 positions agree with TRBD2. V dropped 4 bases and J dropped 8; count of bases not matched to a gene: 5. Germline V gene lookup returns CDR1 LGHDT and CDR2 YNNKEL (reference sequence). This CDR3 is built from 14 residues. CDR3 loop: CASSPGLAAYEQFF. The DNA for the CDR3 is TGTGCCAGCAGCCCCGGACTAGCGGCTTATGAGCAGTTCTTC.

J is TRBJ2-1 and V is TRBV7-2; D remains ambiguous. The CDR3 runs to 15 residues. Germline loops: CDR1 SGHTA, CDR2 FQGNSA. Trimming pared 5 bases from V and 4 bases from J, leaving 15 bases between. The CDR3 region is CASSPRGGTYNEQFF. The DNA for the CDR3 is TGTGCCAGCAGCCCCCGTGGCGGAACGTACAATGAGCAGTTCTTC.

The chain has TRBV5-5 and TRBJ2-2; a weak D match, TRBD2 (6 bases). The V end lost 0 bases, the J end lost 4 bases, and 13 bases lay between the germline ends. Germline-derived CDR1 and CDR2 are SGHKS and YYEKEE (reference sequence). The CDR3 is 16 amino acids. CDR3 in amino acids: CASSLGAGRATGELFF. CDR3 coding DNA: TGTGCCAGCAGCTTGGGCGCGGGGCGCGCCACCGGGGAGCTGTTTTTT.

Only a few counts were recorded for this clonotype. The chain carries TRBV4-3 and TRBJ2-6; possibly TRBD2 for D (5 bases). Trimming stripped 1 base from V and 0 bases from J, with 10 bases between. The CDR3 covers 17 residues. CDR1 LGHNA and CDR2 YSLEER come from the germline V gene. Written as DNA, the CDR3 is TGCGCCAGCAGCCAAGTTACGGGGTTCTCTGGGGCCAACGTCCTGACTTTC. Protein: CASSQVTGFSGANVLTF.

The chain is built from TRBV18 and TRBJ2-2; D ambiguous. The CDR3 extends over 13 amino acids. Germline-derived CDR1 and CDR2 are KGHSH and LQKENI. Trimming pared 0 bases from V and 6 bases from J, leaving 5 bases between. This CDR3 reads CASSPPFPGELFF. The CDR3 DNA is TGTGCCAGCTCACCACCGTTTCCCGGGGAGCTGTTTTTT.

A few counts support this clonotype. The gene calls are TRBV2 and TRBJ1-1, with D unclear. The CDR3 spans 11 residues. The V gene's germline CDR1 is SNHLY and CDR2 FYNNEI. V was pared by 0 bases and J by 7 bases, with 3 bases between. The CDR3 is CASSEAIEAFF. The CDR3 DNA is TGTGCCAGCAGTGAAGCGATTGAAGCTTTCTTT.

This clonotype has more than one count but fewer than ten. The chain is built from TRBV5-1 and TRBJ2-5, with unresolved D. This CDR3 contains 15 residues. CDR1 is SGHRS and CDR2 is YFSETQ in the germline V gene. Between the trimmed V and J ends, which lost 4 bases and 5 bases, there was a span of 18 bases. The CDR3 bases are TGCGCCAGCAGCATGTCCCCCGGCAGTAGGGAGACCCAGTACTTC. Translating gives CASSMSPGSRETQYF.

This clonotype has a handful of counts. This rearrangement joins TRBV6-2 or TRBV6-3 to TRBJ2-1, with 12 positions matching TRBD2. The length of the CDR3 is 17 residues. The germline gives CDR1 MNHEY, CDR2 SVGEGT. With 6 bases clipped from V and 5 bases from J, the junction kept 11 bases outside the gene matches. The CDR3 sequence is CASSPNLAGGSDNEQFF. The CDR3 nucleotides read TGTGCCAGCAGCCCGAATCTAGCGGGGGGGTCGGACAATGAGCAGTTCTTC.

This clonotype has more than one count but fewer than ten. The J gene is TRBJ2-7, the V gene TRBV5-8, with a possible D match to TRBD2 (7 bases). CDR1 is SGHTS, CDR2 YDEGEE, per germline. Trimming took off 4 bases at V and 3 bases at J, with 23 bases between the two ends. This CDR3 has 17 residues. The CDR3 loop reads CASSRGEGSIAYYEQYF. The DNA of the CDR3 is TGTGCCAGCAGCAGGGGGGAGGGATCGATAGCCTACTACGAGCAGTACTTC.

The rearrangement links TRBV7-2 to TRBJ1-5, with unresolved D. The germline gives CDR1 SGHTA, CDR2 FQGNSA. V lost 4 bases and J 7 bases, leaving 11 bases between the germline ends. The CDR3 contains 13 residues. This CDR3 is CASSWAVDQPQHF. The CDR3 DNA is TGTGCCAGCAGCTGGGCGGTGGACCAGCCCCAGCATTTT.

This clonotype has at least ten counts. This rearrangement joins TRBV7-9 to TRBJ1-1; D remains ambiguous. Germline CDR1 reads SEHNR; CDR2 reads FQNEAQ (reference sequence). This CDR3 is 12 amino acids long. Trimming cost V 1 base and J 8 bases, with 8 bases left between them. The CDR3 protein is CASSLDRFEAFF. In DNA, the CDR3 is TGTGCCAGCAGCTTAGATAGGTTCGAAGCTTTCTTT.

This clonotype came up a few times. The chain couples TRBV6-5 to TRBJ1-5; a possible D gene is TRBD1 (5 bases). Trimming removed 2 bases at V and 1 base at J, with 12 bases between. The CDR3 length is 16 residues. Germline assignment: CDR1 MNHEY and CDR2 SVGAGI. The CDR3: CASSYVSGLSNQPQHF. Written as DNA, the CDR3 is TGTGCCAGCAGTTACGTCTCAGGGTTGAGCAATCAGCCCCAGCATTTT.

This rearrangement joins TRBV10-3 to TRBJ1-1, with D unresolved. In germline, CDR1 is ENHRY, CDR2 SYGVKD. V shed 3 bases and J shed 5 bases, with 10 bases lying between them. The length of the CDR3 is 13 residues. CDR3 in amino acids: CAISDSGRTEAFF. DNA for the CDR3: TGTGCCATCAGTGACAGCGGGCGGACTGAAGCTTTCTTT.

The gene calls are TRBV6-2 or TRBV6-3 and TRBJ2-3, with D hard to call. Deletions cut 6 bases from V and 3 bases from J, with 10 bases between. The CDR3 is made up of 13 amino acids. Germline V gene sequence: CDR1 MNHEY, CDR2 SVGEGT. CDR3 nucleotides: TGTGCCAGCAGGTCGGTTGGGACAGATACGCAGTATTTT. Protein: CASRSVGTDTQYF.

The chain uses TRBV14 and TRBJ2-5; weak D call: TRBD1 (6 bases). This CDR3 comprises 14 residues. Trimming removed 1 base from V and 6 bases from J, with 12 bases in between. In germline, CDR1 is SGHDN, CDR2 FVKESK. CDR3 DNA: TGTGCCAGCAGCCAAGTTGAAGGGGGAAAGACCCAGTACTTC. It encodes CASSQVEGGKTQYF.

The rearrangement joins TRBV20-1 to TRBJ1-6; D call uncertain. The CDR3 length is 17 residues. Trimming cost V 1 base and J 1 base, with 14 bases left between them. Germline CDR1 is DFQATT and CDR2 is SNEGSKA (reference sequence). CDR3 nucleotides: TGCAGTGCTAGAGGGAGAGGAGGGAGTTCCTATAATTCACCCCTCCACTTT. Translated: CSARGRGGSSYNSPLHF.